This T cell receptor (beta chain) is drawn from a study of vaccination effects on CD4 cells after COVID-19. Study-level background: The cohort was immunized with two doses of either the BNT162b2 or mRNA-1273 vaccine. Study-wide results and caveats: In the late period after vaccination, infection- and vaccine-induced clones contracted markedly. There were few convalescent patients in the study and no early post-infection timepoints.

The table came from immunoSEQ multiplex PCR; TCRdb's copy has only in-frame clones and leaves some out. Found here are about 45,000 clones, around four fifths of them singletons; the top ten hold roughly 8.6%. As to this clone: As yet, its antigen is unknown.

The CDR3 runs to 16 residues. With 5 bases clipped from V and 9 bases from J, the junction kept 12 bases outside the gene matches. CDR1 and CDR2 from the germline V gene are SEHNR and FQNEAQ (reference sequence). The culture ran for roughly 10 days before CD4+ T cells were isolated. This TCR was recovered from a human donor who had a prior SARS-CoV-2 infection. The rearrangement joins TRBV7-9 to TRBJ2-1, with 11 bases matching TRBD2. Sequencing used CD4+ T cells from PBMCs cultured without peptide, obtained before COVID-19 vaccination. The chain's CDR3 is CASSLGYLAGGREQFF. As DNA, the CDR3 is TGTGCCAGCAGCCTCGGATACCTAGCGGGAGGACGTGAGCAGTTCTTC.